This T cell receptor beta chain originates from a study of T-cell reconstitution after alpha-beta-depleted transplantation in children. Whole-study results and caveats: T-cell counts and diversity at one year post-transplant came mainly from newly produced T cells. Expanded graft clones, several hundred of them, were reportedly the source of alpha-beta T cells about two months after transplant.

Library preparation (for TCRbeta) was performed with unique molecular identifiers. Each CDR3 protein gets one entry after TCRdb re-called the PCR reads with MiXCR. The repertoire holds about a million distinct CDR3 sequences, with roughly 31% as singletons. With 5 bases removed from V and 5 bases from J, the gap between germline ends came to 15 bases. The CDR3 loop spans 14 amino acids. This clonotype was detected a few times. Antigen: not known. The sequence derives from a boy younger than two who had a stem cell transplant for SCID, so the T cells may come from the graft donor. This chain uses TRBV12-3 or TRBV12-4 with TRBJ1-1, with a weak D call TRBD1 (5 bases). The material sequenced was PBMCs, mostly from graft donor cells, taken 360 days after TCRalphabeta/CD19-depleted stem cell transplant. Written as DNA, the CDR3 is TGTGCCAGCAGTACCCAGGGAGGCTCGACTGAAGCTTTCTTT. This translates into CASSTQGGSTEAFF.